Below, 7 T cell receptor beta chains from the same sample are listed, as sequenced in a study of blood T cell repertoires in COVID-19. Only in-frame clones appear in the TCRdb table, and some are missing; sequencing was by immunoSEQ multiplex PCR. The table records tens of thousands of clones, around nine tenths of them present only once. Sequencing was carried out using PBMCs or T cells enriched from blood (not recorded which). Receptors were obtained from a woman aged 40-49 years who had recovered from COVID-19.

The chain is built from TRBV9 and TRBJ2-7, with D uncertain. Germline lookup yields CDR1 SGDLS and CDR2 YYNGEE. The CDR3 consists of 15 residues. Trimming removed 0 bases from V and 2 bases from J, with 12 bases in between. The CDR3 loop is CASSVDLGSPYEQYF. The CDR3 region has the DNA TGTGCCAGCAGCGTAGACCTAGGAAGCCCCTACGAGCAGTACTTC.

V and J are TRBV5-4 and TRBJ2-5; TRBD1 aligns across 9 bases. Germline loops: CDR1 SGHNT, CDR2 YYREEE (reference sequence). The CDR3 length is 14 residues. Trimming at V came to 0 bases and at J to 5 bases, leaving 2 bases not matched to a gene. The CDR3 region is CASSLATGGETQYF. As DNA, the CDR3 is TGTGCCAGCAGCTTGGCGACAGGGGGGGAGACCCAGTACTTC.

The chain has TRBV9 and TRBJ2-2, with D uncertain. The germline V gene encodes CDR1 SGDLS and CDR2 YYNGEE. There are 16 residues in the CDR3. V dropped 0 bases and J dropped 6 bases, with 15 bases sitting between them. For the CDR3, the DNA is TGTGCCAGCAGCGTAGTCCCGGGTTGGGTGGCCGGGGAGCTGTTTTTT. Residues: CASSVVPGWVAGELFF. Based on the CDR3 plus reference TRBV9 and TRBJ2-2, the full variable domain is DSGVTQTPKHLITATGQRVTLRCSPRSGDLSVYWYQQSLDQGLQFLIQYYNGEERAKGNILERFSAQQFPDLHSELNLSSLELGDSALYFCASSVVPGWVAGELFFGEGSRLTVL.

In DNA form, the CDR3 reads TGCAGCGTTGAAGACGGGGGAAGCTATGGCTACACCTTC. Protein sequence: CSVEDGGSYGYTF. The chain employs TRBV29-1 and TRBJ1-2; D perhaps matches TRBD1 (5 bases). The CDR3 has 13 residues. Germline loops: CDR1 SQVTM, CDR2 ANQGSEA. Trimming left V 0 bases short and J 4 bases short, with 9 bases between. Using reference TRBV29-1 and TRBJ1-2 for the parts outside the CDR3, the full variable domain is SAVISQKPSRDICQRGTSLTIQCQVDSQVTMMFWYRQQPGQSLTLIATANQGSEATYESGFVIDKFPISRPNLTFSTLTVSNMSPEDSSIYLCSVEDGGSYGYTFGSGTRLTVV.

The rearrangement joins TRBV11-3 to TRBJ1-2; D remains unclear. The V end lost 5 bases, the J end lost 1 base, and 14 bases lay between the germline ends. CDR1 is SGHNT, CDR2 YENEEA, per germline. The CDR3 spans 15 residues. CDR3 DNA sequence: TGTGCCAGCAGCGGAGGGCGACTACTTAACTATGGCTACACCTTC. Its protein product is CASSGGRLLNYGYTF.

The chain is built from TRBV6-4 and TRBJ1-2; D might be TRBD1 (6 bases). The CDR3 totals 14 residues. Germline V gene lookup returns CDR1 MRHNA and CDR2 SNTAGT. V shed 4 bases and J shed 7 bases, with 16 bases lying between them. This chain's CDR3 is CASSAEGGASGYTF. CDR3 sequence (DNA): TGTGCCAGCAGTGCCGAAGGGGGGGCGAGTGGCTACACCTTC.

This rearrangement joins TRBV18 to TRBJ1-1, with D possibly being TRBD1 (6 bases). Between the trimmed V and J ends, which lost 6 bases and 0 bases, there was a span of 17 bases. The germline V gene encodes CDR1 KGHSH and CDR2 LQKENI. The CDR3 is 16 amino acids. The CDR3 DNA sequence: TGTGCCAGCTCCGGACAGCCATCCATTTTGAACACTGAAGCTTTCTTT. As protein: CASSGQPSILNTEAFF.